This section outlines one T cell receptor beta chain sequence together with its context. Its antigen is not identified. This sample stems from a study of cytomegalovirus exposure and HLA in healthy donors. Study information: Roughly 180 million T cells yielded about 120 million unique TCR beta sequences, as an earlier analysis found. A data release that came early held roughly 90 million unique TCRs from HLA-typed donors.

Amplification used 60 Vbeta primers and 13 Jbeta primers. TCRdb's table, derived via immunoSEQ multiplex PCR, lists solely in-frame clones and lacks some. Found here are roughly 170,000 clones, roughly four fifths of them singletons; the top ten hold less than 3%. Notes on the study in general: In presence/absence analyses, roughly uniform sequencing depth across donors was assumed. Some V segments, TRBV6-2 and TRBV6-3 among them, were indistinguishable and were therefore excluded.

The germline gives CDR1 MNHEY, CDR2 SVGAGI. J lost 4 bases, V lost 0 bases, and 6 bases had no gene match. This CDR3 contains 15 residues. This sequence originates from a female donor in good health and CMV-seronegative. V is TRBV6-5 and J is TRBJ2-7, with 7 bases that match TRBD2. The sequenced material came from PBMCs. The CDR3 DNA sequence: TGTGCCAGCAGTTACTCTCCTAGCGGCGAGTACGAGCAGTACTTC. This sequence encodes CASSYSPSGEYEQYF.